This TCR beta chain was retrieved from a study of blood T cell repertoires in COVID-19. On the study more broadly: The United States, Italy and Spain provided the acute and convalescent COVID-19 samples. In each case, the material was cDNA or gDNA derived from T cells, B-cell-depleted T cells, or PBMCs.

CDR1 SGHVS and CDR2 FQNEAQ come from the germline V gene. V shed 5 bases and J 5 bases; nucleotides not matched to a gene: 5. The CDR3 sequence is 14 residues long. Enrollment of patients from Seattle took place during active infection, with longitudinal follow-up. How the authors handled the data: Estimates of nucleated cell counts were drawn from the amplification of reference gene primers. Sequenced by immunoSEQ multiplex PCR; TCRdb stores in-frame clones only, minus some. V, J and clone size are taken as reported in that table, and D and trimming were inferred from the DNA itself. The data show under 65,000 clones, 75% to 90% seen once.

Sequences were obtained from peripheral blood. J is TRBJ2-1 and V is TRBV7-8, with 8 nucleotides matching TRBD1. The clonotype originates from a woman of 80 years or more with COVID-19, enrolled during active disease. The CDR3, as DNA: TGTGCCAGCAGCGTGGACAGGGCGAACAATGAGCAGTTCTTC. This encodes CASSVDRANNEQFF.